A single T cell receptor beta chain is shown here with its context. The antigen is unknown. One end of the junction is discordant with germline, which a read error may explain. Other autoimmune diseases, uncontrolled infections, pregnancy and lactation each led to patient exclusion. This specimen comes from a study of Graves' ophthalmopathy and Graves' hyperthyroidism. Study-level results: Discrimination between ophthalmopathy and stable hyperthyroidism by a 13-signature model showed roughly 85% sensitivity and roughly 80% specificity.

Germline V gives CDR1 DFQATT, CDR2 SNEGSKA (reference sequence). This CDR3 is built from 18 residues. Amplification of the TCR beta CDR3 regions used RNA transcripts (as template). HTBI primers were employed in first-round RT-PCR, then a second-round multiplex PCR followed. TCRdb re-called the multiplex PCR reads with MiXCR, one entry per CDR3 protein. The sample has approximately 41,000 distinct CDR3 sequences; 45% to 60% are singletons. J is TRBJ2-3 and V is TRBV20-1, with TRBD2 as a possible D gene (5 bases). Input material: peripheral blood. This receptor was obtained from an adult man with Graves' ophthalmopathy. CDR3 sequence: CSARDSMRAEMVTDTQYF. The CDR3 DNA reads as TGCAGTGCTAGAGATTCCATGAGGGCAGAGATGGTCACAGATACGCAGTACTTT.